The clone carrying this T cell receptor beta chain is a singleton in its sample. The sample is drawn from a study of blood T cell repertoires in COVID-19. About the research overall: Italy, Spain and the United States were the sources of the convalescent and acute COVID-19 samples. In each case, the material was cDNA or gDNA derived from T cells, B-cell-depleted T cells, or PBMCs.

This CDR3 contains 15 residues. V was pared by 4 bases and J by 0 bases, with 5 bases of the junction left unmatched. CDR1 SEHNR and CDR2 FQNEAQ come from the germline V gene (reference sequence). Per the original methods: Reference gene primer amplification yielded estimated nucleated cell counts. Sequencing used immunoSEQ multiplex PCR; TCRdb keeps in-frame clones, though not all of them. Clonal size and the V and J genes are those of that table, whereas D and trimming came from the DNA. The table lists over 300,000 clones, 90% of them singletons. The sample consisted of peripheral blood. J is TRBJ1-1 and V is TRBV7-9; 7 bases fit TRBD1. The receptor was isolated from a man aged 18 to 35 with active or convalescent COVID-19. The CDR3 DNA is TGTGCCAGCAGCTCCAGGACAGGACTGAACACTGAAGCTTTCTTT. This gives the protein CASSSRTGLNTEAFF. The variable domain in full, completed from reference TRBV7-9 and TRBJ1-1, reads DTGVSQNPRHKITKRGQNVTFRCDPISEHNRLYWYRQTLGQGPEFLTYFQNEAQLEKSRLLSDRFSAERPKGSFSTLEIQRTEQGDSAMYLCASSSRTGLNTEAFFGQGTRLTVV.